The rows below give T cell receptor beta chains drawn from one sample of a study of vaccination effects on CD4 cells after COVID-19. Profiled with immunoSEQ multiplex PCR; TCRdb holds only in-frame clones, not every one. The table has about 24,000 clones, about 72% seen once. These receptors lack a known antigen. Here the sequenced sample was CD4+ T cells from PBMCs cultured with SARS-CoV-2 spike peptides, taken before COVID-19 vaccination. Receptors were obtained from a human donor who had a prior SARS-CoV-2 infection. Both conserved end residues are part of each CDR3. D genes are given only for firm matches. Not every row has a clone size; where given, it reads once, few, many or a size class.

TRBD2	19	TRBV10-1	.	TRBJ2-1	CASRIPGLAGGYTYNEQFF	TGCGCCAGCAGGATTCCGGGACTAGCGGGAGGTTACACTTACAATGAGCAGTTCTTC
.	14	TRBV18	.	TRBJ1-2	CASSPLEVYYGYTF	TGTGCCAGCTCTCCATTGGAGGTTTACTATGGCTACACCTTC
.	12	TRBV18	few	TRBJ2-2	CASSPITGELFF	TGTGCCAGCTCACCCATCACCGGGGAGCTGTTTTTT
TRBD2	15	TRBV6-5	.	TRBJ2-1	CASSYSSGGGNEQFF	TGTGCCAGCAGTTACTCTTCGGGGGGAGGAAATGAGCAGTTCTTC
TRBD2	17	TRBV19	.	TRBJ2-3	CASSRKPTSGFADTQYF	TGTGCCAGTAGTAGAAAACCGACTAGCGGGTTTGCAGATACGCAGTATTTT
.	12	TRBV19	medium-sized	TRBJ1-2	CASSIDRGGYTF	TGTGCCAGTAGTATAGACAGGGGCGGCTACACCTTC
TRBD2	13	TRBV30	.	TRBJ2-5	CAWSPPSGETQYF	TGTGCCTGGAGCCCCCCTAGCGGAGAGACCCAGTACTTC
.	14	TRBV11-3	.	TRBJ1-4	CASSWHPRGEKLFF	TGTGCCAGCAGCTGGCATCCCAGGGGTGAAAAACTGTTTTTT
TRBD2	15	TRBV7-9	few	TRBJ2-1	CASSARLATVDEQFF	TGTGCCAGCAGCGCGAGACTAGCGACGGTCGATGAGCAGTTCTTC
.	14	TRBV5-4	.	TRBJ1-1	CASSLSKDNTEAFF	TGTGCCAGCAGCTTGTCTAAGGATAACACTGAAGCTTTCTTT
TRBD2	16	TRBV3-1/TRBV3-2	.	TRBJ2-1	CASSQARLAGRNEQFF	TGTGCCAGCAGCCAAGCGCGGCTAGCGGGTAGGAATGAGCAGTTCTTC
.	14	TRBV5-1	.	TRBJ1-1	CASSLGDGRGEAFF	TGCGCCAGCAGCTTGGGCGACGGCCGGGGTGAAGCTTTCTTT
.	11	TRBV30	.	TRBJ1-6	CAWRGHSPLHF	TGTGCCTGGAGGGGCCATTCACCCCTCCACTTT
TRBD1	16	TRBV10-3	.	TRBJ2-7	CAISPTGGQASYEQYF	TGTGCCATCAGTCCTACAGGGGGCCAAGCATCCTACGAGCAGTACTTC
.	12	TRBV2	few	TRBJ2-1	CASRRLGGEQFF	TGTGCCAGCCGCAGACTAGGCGGTGAGCAGTTCTTC
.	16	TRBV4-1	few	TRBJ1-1	CASSQVAGTGDTEAFF	TGCGCCAGCAGCCAAGTCGCAGGGACGGGGGACACTGAAGCTTTCTTT
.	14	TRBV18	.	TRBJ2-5	CASSPPAGSETQYF	TGTGCCAGCTCACCACCGGCGGGGAGCGAGACCCAGTACTTC